These 9 T cell receptor beta chains originate from one sample sequenced in a study of blood T cell repertoires in COVID-19. Sequencing used immunoSEQ multiplex PCR; TCRdb keeps in-frame clones, though not all of them. Found here are roughly 380,000 clones, roughly 87% of them singletons; the top ten hold 2.5% to 3%. Sequenced material: PBMCs or T cells enriched from blood (not recorded which). These receptor sequences come from a woman under 40 who had recovered from COVID-19.

The V gene is TRBV5-6, the J gene TRBJ2-2; D gene uncertain. The V and J ends lost 0 bases and 3 bases respectively, with 6 bases between them. The CDR3 covers 14 residues. Germline-derived CDR1 and CDR2 are SGHDT and YYEEEE. The DNA for the CDR3 is TGTGCCAGCAGCTTGGGAACATACACCGGGGAGCTGTTTTTT. Translating gives CASSLGTYTGELFF.

The J gene is TRBJ1-2, the V gene TRBV2, with 11 bases fitting TRBD1. V lost 9 bases, J lost 4 bases, and 4 bases stayed unmatched. The CDR3 has 13 residues. Germline V gives CDR1 SNHLY, CDR2 FYNNEI. The CDR3 nucleotides read TGTGCCAGTGGACAGGGGGCTACCTATGGCTACACCTTC. Protein sequence: CASGQGATYGYTF.

In its sample, this clone was seen a few times. The chain uses TRBV28 and TRBJ1-3; 8 bases line up with TRBD1. The CDR3 spans 15 residues. Germline values: CDR1 MDHEN, CDR2 SYDVKM. After removal of 7 bases from V and 2 bases from J, the junction contained 7 bases not matched to a gene. This CDR3 reads CASKKVTGAGNTIYF. The CDR3, as DNA: TGTGCCAGCAAAAAAGTGACAGGGGCTGGAAACACCATATATTTT.

This clone was found once. The chain employs TRBV9 and TRBJ1-2; TRBD1 is a possible D gene (6 bases). The V gene's germline CDR1 is SGDLS and CDR2 YYNGEE. CDR3 length equals 15 residues. V lost 0 bases, J lost 4 bases, and 13 bases lay in between. The CDR3, as DNA: TGTGCCAGCAGCGTAGATGGGGGCGCCGGCTATGGCTACACCTTC. It encodes CASSVDGGAGYGYTF.

There are a few counts of this clone. The chain employs TRBV3-1 (or the pseudogene TRBV3-2) and TRBJ1-2; unclear D gene. This CDR3 spans 14 amino acids. V lost 2 bases, J lost 4 bases, and 11 bases lay in between. Germline CDR1 and CDR2: LGHDT and YNNKEL (reference sequence). The CDR3 region has the DNA TGTGCCAGCAGCCAATTCGACACGTCCTATGGCTACACCTTC. Its protein product is CASSQFDTSYGYTF.

This clone has just one count. The rearrangement links TRBV19 to TRBJ2-2; tentative D call: TRBD2 (5 bases). Germline assignment: CDR1 LNHDA and CDR2 SQIVND (reference sequence). The V gene lost 6 bases and the J gene lost 3 bases, with 14 bases spanning the gap. This CDR3 spans 15 amino acids. This CDR3 reads CASRSSGLYTGELFF. The CDR3, as DNA: TGTGCCAGTAGATCCAGCGGACTCTACACCGGGGAGCTGTTTTTT.

The V gene is TRBV5-5, the J gene TRBJ2-1, with 14 bases aligning to TRBD2. The CDR3 contains 17 residues. Losses at the gene ends were 0 bases for V and 1 base for J; bases not matched to a gene: 0. The V gene's germline CDR1 is SGHKS and CDR2 YYEKEE (reference sequence). Here the CDR3 reads CASSLGTSGGSYNEQFF. DNA for the CDR3: TGTGCCAGCAGCTTGGGGACTAGCGGGGGGTCCTACAATGAGCAGTTCTTC.

The CDR3 DNA reads as TGTGCCAGCAGCCTCGTAGCGGGAGACGTGACAGATACGCAGTATTTT. Translated: CASSLVAGDVTDTQYF. V gene TRBV7-9 combines with J gene TRBJ2-3, with TRBD2 matching 9 bases. V dropped 5 bases and J dropped 3; count of bases not matched to a gene: 9. The V gene's germline CDR1 is SEHNR and CDR2 FQNEAQ (reference sequence). The CDR3 contains 16 residues.

The chain joins TRBV23-1 to TRBJ1-6, with TRBD1 matching 8 bases. TRBV23-1 qualifies as an ORF whose function is uncertain. V gave up 2 bases and J gave up 0 bases; unmatched junction bases: 3. The CDR3 has 17 residues. The CDR3 here is CASSQGDRLSYNSPLHF. The CDR3 DNA is TGCGCCAGCAGTCAAGGGGACAGGCTCTCCTATAATTCACCCCTCCACTTT.